These 30 T cell receptor beta chains came from one sample sequenced in a study of T cell responses to AZD1222 COVID-19 vaccine. Profiled with immunoSEQ multiplex PCR; TCRdb holds only in-frame clones, not every one. This table holds some 150,000 clones. The sequenced sample consisted of peripheral blood. These receptors came from an adult in good health.

The chain combines TRBV18 with TRBJ1-1; 9 positions match TRBD1. Germline V gene lookup returns CDR1 KGHSH and CDR2 LQKENI. The CDR3 is 17 amino acids. Losses at the gene ends were 4 bases for V and 1 base for J; bases not matched to a gene: 10. CDR3 loop: CASSLFRQGVENTEAFF. In DNA form, the CDR3 reads TGTGCCAGCTCACTCTTCCGACAGGGGGTTGAGAACACTGAAGCTTTCTTT.

The V call is TRBV19, the J call TRBJ1-4; D not resolved. The length of the CDR3 is 14 residues. Germline CDR1 reads LNHDA; CDR2 reads SQIVND (reference sequence). V was pared by 3 bases and J by 8 bases, with 13 bases between. The chain's CDR3 is CASSIGQRVEKLFF. CDR3 sequence (DNA): TGTGCCAGTAGTATTGGTCAGAGGGTAGAAAAACTGTTTTTT. Complete variable domain (other parts from reference TRBV19 and TRBJ1-4): DGGITQSPKYLFRKEGQNVTLSCEQNLNHDAMYWYRQDPGQGLRLIYYSQIVNDFQKGDIAEGYSVSREKKESFPLTVTSAQKNPTAFYLCASSIGQRVEKLFFGSGTQLSVL.

The chain combines TRBV2 with TRBJ2-7; D uncertain. V was cut by 5 bases and J by 2 bases, with 13 bases left in between. CDR3 length: 14 amino acids. Germline assignment: CDR1 SNHLY and CDR2 FYNNEI. The CDR3 sequence is CASSQSLPTYEQYF. The CDR3 region has the DNA TGTGCCAGCAGTCAGTCCCTCCCAACCTACGAGCAGTACTTC.

This chain links TRBV19 with TRBJ2-3, with D possibly matching TRBD1 (6 bases). Trimming removed 1 base from V and 5 bases from J, with 13 bases in between. Germline CDR1 LNHDA, CDR2 SQIVND (reference sequence). There are 15 residues in the CDR3. The CDR3 is CASSIGVQGIDTQYF. CDR3 nucleotides: TGTGCCAGTAGTATAGGTGTACAGGGAATAGATACGCAGTATTTT.

The chain carries TRBV6-2 or TRBV6-3 and TRBJ1-2; a weak D match, TRBD1 (6 bases). V dropped 6 bases and J dropped 8 bases, with 16 bases sitting between them. This CDR3 region has 13 residues. The V gene's germline CDR1 is MNHEY and CDR2 SVGEGT. CDR3 loop: CASSPGTFGGYTF. The CDR3 nucleotides are TGTGCCAGCAGCCCAGGGACATTCGGCGGCTACACCTTC.

CDR3 sequence: CAWSVQDRGTYGYTF. In nucleotides, the CDR3 is TGTGCCTGGAGTGTACAGGACAGGGGAACCTATGGCTACACCTTC. This chain joins TRBV30 and TRBJ1-2; 9 positions agree with TRBD1. The germline V gene encodes CDR1 GTSNPN and CDR2 SVGIG (reference sequence). V shed 0 bases and J 4 bases; nucleotides not matched to a gene: 6. The CDR3 length is 15 residues.

This rearrangement joins TRBV9 to TRBJ2-3; D is ambiguous. There are 15 residues in the CDR3. Trimming took 0 bases from V and 0 from J, leaving 8 bases between them. The germline V gene encodes CDR1 SGDLS and CDR2 YYNGEE. CDR3: CASSVDRASTDTQYF. CDR3 in DNA: TGTGCCAGCAGCGTAGACCGAGCTAGCACAGATACGCAGTATTTT.

The chain combines TRBV5-8 with TRBJ1-4; no definite D call. The CDR3 length is 14 residues. Deletions cut 1 base from V and 1 base from J, with 5 bases between. Germline CDR1 and CDR2: SGHTS and YDEGEE. The CDR3 DNA reads TGTGCCAGCAGCTTGATGAGAACTAATGAAAAACTGTTTTTT. This encodes CASSLMRTNEKLFF. The full variable domain, in which reference TRBV5-8 and TRBJ1-4 provide the parts outside the CDR3, is EAGVTQSPTHLIKTRGQQATLRCSPISGHTSVYWYQQALGLGLQFLLWYDEGEERNRGNFPPRFSGRQFPNYSSELNVNALELEDSALYLCASSLMRTNEKLFFGSGTQLSVL.

The rearrangement joins TRBV10-2 to TRBJ1-1; TRBD1 might be the D (6 bases). The V end was cut by 4 bases, the J end by 1 base, with 16 bases between. This CDR3 comprises 16 residues. Germline V gives CDR1 WSHSY, CDR2 SAAADI. CDR3 amino acids: CASSGGTIIPNTEAFF. Written as DNA, the CDR3 is TGCGCCAGCAGTGGGGGGACAATCATCCCGAACACTGAAGCTTTCTTT.

The chain uses TRBV5-6 and TRBJ2-3; D uncertain. CDR1 and CDR2 (germline): SGHDT, YYEEEE. Trimming removed 1 base from V and 2 bases from J, with 2 bases in between. The CDR3 sequence is 12 residues long. CDR3 sequence (DNA): TGTGCCAGCAGCTTGCCCACAGATACGCAGTATTTT. The encoded protein is CASSLPTDTQYF.

The chain links TRBV12-3 or TRBV12-4 to TRBJ2-5; D is ambiguous. This CDR3 is 11 amino acids long. Trimming removed 5 bases at V and 7 bases at J, with 8 bases between. CDR3 coding DNA: TGTGCCAGCAGTATCCGGCGGACCCAGTACTTC. As protein: CASSIRRTQYF.

V usage is TRBV14 and J usage is TRBJ2-3, with a tentative D call TRBD2 (5 bases). The V end was cut by 0 bases, the J end by 3 bases, with 10 bases between. The CDR3 has 15 amino acids. Looked up from germline, CDR1 is SGHDN and CDR2 is FVKESK. In nucleotides, the CDR3 is TGTGCCAGCAGCCAAGATCCCAGCGGAACAGATACGCAGTATTTT. Residues: CASSQDPSGTDTQYF.

The chain joins TRBV7-9 to TRBJ1-4, with 7 bases that match TRBD1. Trimming removed 1 base from V and 9 bases from J; junction bases left unmatched: 2. The germline V gene has CDR1 SEHNR and CDR2 FQNEAQ (reference sequence). This CDR3 is 13 amino acids long. The CDR3: CASSLGGQKKLFF. The CDR3 coding sequence is TGTGCCAGCAGCTTAGGGGGACAGAAAAAACTGTTTTTT.

The chain combines TRBV28 with TRBJ2-1, with TRBD2 matching over 10 bases. Germline V gives CDR1 MDHEN, CDR2 SYDVKM. The CDR3 totals 13 residues. The V and J ends lost 8 bases and 4 bases, in that order; junction bases with no gene match: 2. The CDR3, as DNA: TGTGCCAGCCTACTAGCGGGGTACAATGAGCAGTTCTTC. Its translation is CASLLAGYNEQFF.

The DNA of the CDR3 is TGTGCCAGCAGTTCCCGATTAACTGAAAAACTGTTTTTT. Protein: CASSSRLTEKLFF. The V gene is TRBV12-3 or TRBV12-4, the J gene TRBJ1-4; D gene ambiguous. The ends were cut back, 4 bases at V and 7 bases at J, with 10 bases in the middle. The CDR3 consists of 13 residues.

This chain links TRBV10-2 with TRBJ1-4; D gene uncertain. CDR1 WSHSY and CDR2 SAAADI come from the germline V gene. Trimming shortened V by 6 bases and J by 6 bases, and 8 bases separated the two germline ends. CDR3 size: 12 residues. As DNA, the CDR3 is TGCGCCAGCAGACAGAGCGATGAAAAACTGTTTTTT. Translating gives CASRQSDEKLFF.

This sequence joins TRBV4-1 and TRBJ1-5; perhaps TRBD1 as D (6 bases). The CDR3 is 16 amino acids. The V gene lost 2 bases and the J gene lost 3 bases, with 14 bases spanning the gap. The germline V gene has CDR1 MGHRA and CDR2 YSYEKL. CDR3 nucleotide sequence: TGCGCCAGCAGCCAACCGACAGGAGGACTCAATCAGCCCCAGCATTTT. This translates into CASSQPTGGLNQPQHF.

The chain has TRBV7-7 and TRBJ2-2; the D call may be TRBD1 or TRBD2 (5 bases each). The CDR3 extends over 15 amino acids. V gave up 5 bases and J gave up 6 bases, with 16 bases separating them. CDR1 and CDR2 from the germline V gene are SSHAT and FNYEAQ (reference sequence). In DNA form, the CDR3 reads TGTGCCAGCAGCCCAACCGGGGCTCGGTCCGGGGAGCTGTTTTTT. This encodes CASSPTGARSGELFF. Full variable domain (remainder filled in from reference TRBV7-7 and TRBJ2-2): GAGVSQSPRYKVTKRGQDVTLRCDPISSHATLYWYQQALGQGPEFLTYFNYEAQPDKSGLPSDRFSAERPEGSISTLTIQRTEQRDSAMYRCASSPTGARSGELFFGEGSRLTVL.

V is TRBV30 and J is TRBJ1-1, with 10 positions matching TRBD1. Germline V gene data show CDR1 as GTSNPN and CDR2 as SVGIG (reference sequence). J lost 0 bases, V lost 3 bases, and 7 bases had no gene match. CDR3 size: 16 residues. This CDR3 reads CAWSPDRGRVNTEAFF. The DNA for the CDR3 is TGTGCCTGGAGCCCCGACAGGGGGCGAGTGAACACTGAAGCTTTCTTT. Looking up the rest from reference TRBV30 and TRBJ1-1 gives the full variable domain: SQTIHQWPATLVQPVGSPLSLECTVEGTSNPNLYWYRQAAGRGLQLLFYSVGIGQISSEVPQNLSASRPQDRQFILSSKKLLLSDSGFYLCAWSPDRGRVNTEAFFGQGTRLTVV.

The chain couples TRBV4-1 to TRBJ2-3; TRBD2 matches at 11 bases. The germline CDR1 and CDR2 sequences are MGHRA and YSYEKL. This CDR3 region has 18 residues. V shed 1 base, J shed 6 bases, and the junction held 12 bases outside the gene matches. CDR3 loop: CASSQAPQASGGKDTQYF. In DNA, the CDR3 is TGCGCCAGCAGCCAAGCCCCCCAGGCTAGCGGGGGGAAGGATACGCAGTATTTT.

This rearrangement joins TRBV28 to TRBJ1-2; the D gene is possibly TRBD1 (6 bases). Germline V gene sequence: CDR1 MDHEN, CDR2 SYDVKM. The length of the CDR3 is 16 residues. Trimming left V 4 bases short and J 1 base short, with 16 bases between. CDR3 sequence: CASSYGQSGINYGYTF. The DNA of the CDR3 is TGTGCCAGCAGTTACGGACAGTCAGGGATTAACTATGGCTACACCTTC.

The CDR3 coding sequence is TGCGCCAGCAGCAGGGACAGGAACACTGAAGCTTTCTTT. Amino acids: CASSRDRNTEAFF. V is TRBV5-1 and J is TRBJ1-1; 7 bases fit TRBD1. V was pared by 4 bases and J by 1 base, with 1 base of the junction left unmatched. CDR1 SGHRS and CDR2 YFSETQ come from the germline V gene. The CDR3 is 13 amino acids.

The V gene is TRBV29-1, the J gene TRBJ2-5; a possible D gene is TRBD1 (6 bases). The ends were cut back, 2 bases at V and 5 bases at J, with 12 bases in the middle. The CDR3 is 13 amino acids. Germline CDR1 is SQVTM and CDR2 is ANQGSEA. CDR3: CSVEYRVGETQYF. The CDR3 nucleotides are TGCAGCGTTGAATACAGGGTAGGGGAGACCCAGTACTTC.

J is TRBJ1-3 and V is TRBV24-1; 9 nucleotides align to TRBD1. With V trimmed by 1 base and J by 0 bases, 6 bases remained unmatched. CDR1 and CDR2 (germline): KGHDR, SFDVKD. The CDR3 is made up of 18 amino acids. CDR3 DNA: TGTGCCACCAGTGATTTTATTACAGGGGGCCTCTCTGGAAACACCATATATTTT. Translated, it gives CATSDFITGGLSGNTIYF.

The rearrangement links TRBV3-1 (or the pseudogene TRBV3-2) to TRBJ1-1; 8 bases match TRBD1. CDR3 length equals 15 residues. Unmatched junction bases numbered 11, after V lost 4 bases and J lost 7 bases. Germline CDR1 reads LGHDT; CDR2 reads YNNKEL (reference sequence). CDR3 residues: CASSRMPGGRGEAFF. The CDR3 nucleotides read TGTGCCAGCAGCCGAATGCCAGGGGGCCGAGGTGAAGCTTTCTTT.

The chain is built from TRBV14 and TRBJ1-6; TRBD1 might be the D (6 bases). The CDR3 has 15 residues. Per germline, CDR1 SGHDN and CDR2 FVKESK. V lost 6 bases to trimming and J lost 5 bases, with 14 bases between them. The CDR3: CASSPQQGNNSPLHF. Here the CDR3 DNA reads TGTGCCAGCAGTCCCCAACAGGGAAATAATTCACCCCTCCACTTT.

V and J are TRBV11-3 and TRBJ1-4; 9 bases are shared with TRBD1. CDR3 length equals 16 residues. The junction had 3 bases not matched to a gene; V was cut back by 0 bases and J by 4 bases. Germline V gene sequence: CDR1 SGHNT, CDR2 YENEEA. In DNA, the CDR3 is TGTGCCAGCAGCTTAGACGACAGGGGGAGTAATGAAAAACTGTTTTTT. It codes for CASSLDDRGSNEKLFF.

This chain links TRBV19 with TRBJ2-7; D is uncertain. Germline-derived CDR1 and CDR2 are LNHDA and SQIVND (reference sequence). The CDR3 loop spans 14 amino acids. Trimming cost V 1 base and J 0 bases, with 7 bases left between them. CDR3 in DNA: TGTGCCAGTAGTATAGGTGTCCGCTCCTACGAGCAGTACTTC. It translates to CASSIGVRSYEQYF. Full variable domain (missing parts from reference TRBV19 and TRBJ2-7): DGGITQSPKYLFRKEGQNVTLSCEQNLNHDAMYWYRQDPGQGLRLIYYSQIVNDFQKGDIAEGYSVSREKKESFPLTVTSAQKNPTAFYLCASSIGVRSYEQYFGPGTRLTVT.

The rearrangement uses TRBV29-1 and TRBJ1-2; D might be TRBD1 (5 bases). The CDR3 runs to 14 residues. Germline V gene lookup returns CDR1 SQVTM and CDR2 ANQGSEA. V was clipped by 3 bases and J by 4 bases, with 15 bases between them. The CDR3 loop is CSVDKAGGGYGYTF. The DNA for the CDR3 is TGCAGCGTTGATAAGGCCGGGGGGGGCTATGGCTACACCTTC.

The V call is TRBV28, the J call TRBJ1-1; D not resolved. V lost 2 bases to trimming and J lost 0 bases, with 7 bases between them. Germline loops: CDR1 MDHEN, CDR2 SYDVKM. The CDR3 covers 14 residues. This CDR3 is CASSLVRMNTEAFF. CDR3 DNA sequence: TGTGCCAGCAGTTTAGTCAGAATGAACACTGAAGCTTTCTTT.